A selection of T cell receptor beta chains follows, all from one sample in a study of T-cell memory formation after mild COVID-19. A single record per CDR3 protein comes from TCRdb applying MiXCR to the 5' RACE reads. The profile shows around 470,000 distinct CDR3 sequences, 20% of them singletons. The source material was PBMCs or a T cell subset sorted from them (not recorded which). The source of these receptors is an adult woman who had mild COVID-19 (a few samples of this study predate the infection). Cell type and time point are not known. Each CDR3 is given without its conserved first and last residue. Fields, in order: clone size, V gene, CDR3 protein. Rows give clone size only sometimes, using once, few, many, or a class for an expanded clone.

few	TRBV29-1	SVEGLAGWYEQY
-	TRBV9	ASSVEEAGVYNEQF
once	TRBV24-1	ATSDPRGKSYNEQF
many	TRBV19	ASSATGGNNEQF
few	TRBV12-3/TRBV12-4	ASSSFIGGDNEQF
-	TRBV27	ASSPWDTYSNQPQH
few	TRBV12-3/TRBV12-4	ASRTGAGPMDTQY
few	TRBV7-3	ASSPALNTEAF
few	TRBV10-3	AISKDQPGQRGYEQY
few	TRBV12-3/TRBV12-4	ASSLGGEVSQPQH
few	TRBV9	ASSVDGSADTQY
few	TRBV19	ASSIGQGWGDTQY
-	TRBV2	ASRRTGGVGGDSPLH
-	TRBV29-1	SAEGGSNTEAF